These 14 T cell receptor beta chains were sequenced from one sample in a study of T cell repertoires in cytomegalovirus infection (dated by TCRdb to 2018 to 2020). Reading the label with the study, this specimen's treatment or condition is: in vitro stimulation with specific CMV peptide epitopes to enrich CMV-specific T cells. TCRdb records Illumina HiSeq 1500 as the sequencer. TCRdb applied fastp at Q25 and MiXCR to the public reads, then kept only in-frame beta chains. Entries that share a CDR3 protein sequence are merged under the most common genes and DNA. This sample gives about 770,000 distinct CDR3 sequences in total; under 35% of them show up just once. The ten largest clones add up to around 13% of the sample. For these receptors, no antigen is known. Sequences were derived from cultured CD8+ T cells from PBMCs, sampled from culture after CMV antigen stimulation. The source of these receptors is a human donor in good health (CMV status not recorded). Some clones in this sample may be carry-over from other donors' samples.

This clonotype has just a few counts. This rearrangement joins TRBV7-9 to TRBJ2-4; D uncertain. The CDR3 consists of 13 residues. Per the germline V gene, CDR1 is SEHNR and CDR2 is FQNEAQ (reference sequence). Between the trimmed V and J ends, which lost 5 bases and 9 bases, there was a span of 14 bases. This chain's CDR3 is CASSQPPDGIQYF. The CDR3 region has the DNA TGTGCCAGCAGCCAACCACCCGATGGCATTCAGTACTTC.

The rearrangement uses TRBV28 and TRBJ2-4; no reliable D call. Trimming stripped 5 bases from V and 4 bases from J, with 21 bases between. Germline V gene sequence: CDR1 MDHEN, CDR2 SYDVKM. The length of the CDR3 is 17 residues. CDR3 amino acids: CASSTAHIDRSKNIQYF. Written as DNA, the CDR3 is TGTGCCAGCAGTACCGCCCATATCGACCGATCGAAAAACATTCAGTACTTC.

There are many counts of this clonotype. The V gene is TRBV6-5, the J gene TRBJ1-1; maybe TRBD1 (6 bases). Germline V gene lookup returns CDR1 MNHEY and CDR2 SVGAGI. The CDR3 length is 15 residues. Trimming cost V 4 bases and J 6 bases, with 18 bases left between them. The CDR3: CASSWAGDFVAEAFF. The CDR3 nucleotides are TGTGCCAGCAGTTGGGCAGGGGATTTTGTCGCTGAAGCTTTCTTT.

The V and J genes are TRBV7-9 and TRBJ1-2, with D unresolved. Germline V gives CDR1 SEHNR, CDR2 FQNEAQ (reference sequence). Trimming shortened V by 6 bases and J by 0 bases, and 11 bases separated the two germline ends. This CDR3 has 14 residues. CDR3: CASRSVNPNYGYTF. CDR3 nucleotide sequence: TGTGCCAGCAGAAGCGTGAACCCTAACTATGGCTACACCTTC.

Many counts were recorded for this clonotype. The chain has TRBV7-2 and TRBJ1-3, with D possibly TRBD1 on 6 matching bases. V was clipped by 1 base and J by 0 bases, with 13 bases between them. From germline, CDR1 is SGHTA and CDR2 FQGNSA. This CDR3 is built from 17 residues. The CDR3 DNA follows: TGTGCCAGCAGCTTAGACGTGGACAGAAACTCTGGAAACACCATATATTTT. Amino acids: CASSLDVDRNSGNTIYF.

This chain joins TRBV9 and TRBJ2-2; 7 bases fit TRBD2. This CDR3 region has 15 residues. V was clipped by 4 bases and J by 5 bases; unmatched bases: 8. From germline, CDR1 is SGDLS and CDR2 YYNGEE. The CDR3 sequence: CASSSRLAGTGELFF. The CDR3 bases are TGTGCCAGCAGCTCCCGACTAGCAGGGACCGGGGAGCTGTTTTTT.

This clonotype was seen a few times. The J gene is TRBJ2-7, the V gene TRBV7-9, with D perhaps matching TRBD1 or TRBD2 (5 bases each). From germline, CDR1 is SEHNR and CDR2 FQNEAQ (reference sequence). The CDR3 sequence is 19 residues long. V was shortened by 4 bases and J by 0 bases, with 25 bases between the two germline ends. CDR3 in DNA: TGTGCCAGCAGCTCAATGATTACTGCCGGGACGGATGACTCCTACGAGCAGTACGTC. It is translated as CASSSMITAGTDDSYEQYV.

This clonotype has only a few counts. The chain combines TRBV4-1 with TRBJ2-3, with 8 bases identical to TRBD2. Trimming at V came to 1 base and at J to 5 bases, leaving 8 bases not matched to a gene. CDR3 length equals 16 residues. From germline, CDR1 is MGHRA and CDR2 YSYEKL. The CDR3 DNA reads TGCGCCAGCAGCCAAGGGCCAGCGGGGGAGGTAGATACGCAGTATTTT. Its protein product is CASSQGPAGEVDTQYF.

CDR3 protein: CSVRTISGGDTEAFF. The CDR3 DNA follows: TGCAGTGTCCGAACCATCTCGGGAGGGGATACTGAAGCTTTCTTT. The chain links TRBV20-1 to TRBJ1-1, with D possibly matching TRBD1 (5 bases). CDR1 and CDR2 from the germline V gene are DFQATT and SNEGSKA (reference sequence). V was cut by 7 bases and J by 5 bases, with 23 bases left in between. This CDR3 is 15 amino acids long.

The chain carries TRBV4-1 and TRBJ2-7; D remains ambiguous. Germline lookup yields CDR1 MGHRA and CDR2 YSYEKL. The CDR3 runs 13 residues. V was trimmed by 2 bases and J by 1 base, leaving 6 bases between them. In nucleotides, the CDR3 is TGCGCCAGCAGCCAACTAAGGTCCTACGAGCAGTACTTC. This encodes CASSQLRSYEQYF.

The chain is built from TRBV7-8 and TRBJ2-1; 14 bases are shared with TRBD2. V trimming: 1 base; J trimming: 7 bases; junction bases outside the gene matches: 12. Per the germline V gene, CDR1 is SGHVS and CDR2 is FQNEAQ. This CDR3 comprises 19 residues. CDR3 region: CASSLVGGRLAGGLNEQFF. For the CDR3, the DNA is TGTGCCAGCAGCTTAGTGGGGGGGAGACTAGCGGGGGGGCTGAATGAGCAGTTCTTC.

J is TRBJ2-7 and V is TRBV5-1, with 7 bases lining up with TRBD1. The germline gives CDR1 SGHRS, CDR2 YFSETQ. With 0 bases clipped from V and 3 bases from J, the junction kept 9 bases outside the gene matches. This CDR3 region has 16 residues. CDR3 in amino acids: CASSLDFGTDYYEQYV. CDR3 coding DNA: TGCGCCAGCAGCTTGGACTTCGGGACAGACTACTACGAGCAGTACGTC.

The chain combines TRBV6-1 with TRBJ2-3; tentatively, D is TRBD1 or TRBD2 (6 bases each). Trimming shortened V by 5 bases and J by 0 bases, and 15 bases separated the two germline ends. CDR1 is MNHNS and CDR2 is SASEGT in the germline V gene. The CDR3 is 16 amino acids. The CDR3 here is CASSPGGPGSTDTQYF. In DNA form, the CDR3 reads TGTGCCAGCAGTCCTGGGGGGCCCGGGAGCACAGATACGCAGTATTTT.

This clonotype was observed a few times. The CDR3, as DNA: TGTGCCAGCAGTTACTCGGCGGATCAAGAGACCCAGTACTTC. Protein: CASSYSADQETQYF. V is TRBV6-2 or TRBV6-3 and J is TRBJ2-5; D uncertain. V was cut by 0 bases and J by 2 bases, with 7 bases left in between. CDR1 and CDR2 from the germline V gene are MNHEY and SVGEGT. The CDR3 runs to 14 residues.